The 19 T cell receptor beta chains below come from one sample, sequenced in a study of vaccination and CD4 T cells after COVID-19 (dated by TCRdb to 2022 to 2024). Interpreted using the paper, the treatment or condition label stands for: roughly 10-day PBMC culture with coronavirus spike peptide pools or control peptides (ViraFEST assay). Receptor libraries were prepared by PCR. Sequencing was carried out with an Illumina iSeq 100. DNA from cultured CD4+ T cells underwent TCR sequencing with the Oncomine TCR Beta short-read assay at the Johns Hopkins FTIC core. Using fastp trimming at Q25 and MiXCR clonotype assembly, TCRdb reanalyzed the public sequencing data and kept in-frame beta chains. Rows with one shared CDR3 protein collapse into an entry with the most common genes and DNA. For this sample there are around 15,000 distinct CDR3 sequences; roughly three fifths appear just once. Together, the top ten hold more than 4.5% of the sample.

Their cognate antigens are unknown. Specimen: CD4+ T cells from blood, cultured in vitro, collected after SARS-CoV-2 vaccination. Receptors were obtained from a human donor who had recovered from COVID-19.

CDR3 in amino acids: CASSPPISNTEAFF. The CDR3 DNA reads TGTGCCAGCTCACCACCGATATCGAACACTGAAGCTTTCTTT. The chain has TRBV18 and TRBJ1-1; no definite D call. V lost 0 bases to trimming and J lost 1 base, with 6 bases between them. CDR1 and CDR2 (germline): KGHSH, LQKENI. CDR3 size: 14 residues.

As to this clonotype: One end of the junction varies from germline; a read error may be responsible. CDR3 nucleotide sequence: TGTGCCAGCAGTAACCCGGGACAGGGGATGACTTTT. Protein sequence: CASSNPGQGMTF. The V and J genes are TRBV6-2 or TRBV6-3 and TRBJ1-1, with TRBD1 matching over 10 bases. This CDR3 has 12 amino acids. Germline loops: CDR1 MNHEY, CDR2 SVGEGT.

This clonotype has a handful of counts. This chain links TRBV7-9 with TRBJ1-1; D uncertain. The length of the CDR3 is 14 residues. The germline V gene encodes CDR1 SEHNR and CDR2 FQNEAQ (reference sequence). The V end lost 5 bases, the J end lost 2 bases, and 12 bases lay between the germline ends. This CDR3 is CASSALEFNTEAFF. As DNA, the CDR3 is TGTGCCAGCAGCGCACTAGAGTTTAACACTGAAGCTTTCTTT.

A few counts support this clonotype. The chain joins TRBV7-6 to TRBJ2-3; no firm D call. The V and J ends lost 4 bases and 6 bases respectively, with 20 bases between them. The CDR3 sequence is 16 residues long. Per the germline V gene, CDR1 is SGHVS and CDR2 is FNYEAQ. The CDR3 DNA reads TGTGCCAGCAGCTCTGTAACCGGGCCAGGAGCGGATACGCAGTATTTT. This codes for CASSSVTGPGADTQYF.

The chain employs TRBV28 and TRBJ1-2; D remains unclear. Germline V gives CDR1 MDHEN, CDR2 SYDVKM. This CDR3 has 16 amino acids. Deletions cut 8 bases from V and 3 bases from J, with 22 bases between. This CDR3 is CASCNRDLTLDYGYTF. CDR3 in DNA: TGTGCCAGCTGCAACCGGGATCTCACCTTAGACTATGGCTACACCTTC.

In this sample, this clonotype turned up once. V usage is TRBV5-4 and J usage is TRBJ2-1; 9 bases are a match to TRBD1. The J call is uncertain, as TRBJ2-7 better fits the DNA end. The CDR3 totals 15 residues. The germline gives CDR1 SGHNT, CDR2 YYREEE (reference sequence). The chain's CDR3 is CASSLGPGTGNEQYF. CDR3 in DNA: TGTGCCAGCAGCTTGGGCCCCGGGACAGGGAACGAGCAGTACTTC.

The gene calls are TRBV6-5 and TRBJ1-5, with TRBD1 matching 7 bases. The J segment lost 4 bases and the V segment lost 4 bases, leaving 4 bases of the junction unmatched. The CDR3 spans 14 residues. Germline V gene sequence: CDR1 MNHEY, CDR2 SVGAGI. CDR3 region: CASSSQGGNQPQHF. CDR3 nucleotides: TGTGCCAGCAGTTCCCAGGGGGGGAATCAGCCCCAGCATTTT.

There are a few counts of this clonotype. V is TRBV20-1 and J is TRBJ1-6, with a possible D match to TRBD1 (6 bases). The germline V gene encodes CDR1 DFQATT and CDR2 SNEGSKA (reference sequence). This CDR3 region has 18 residues. V dropped 1 base and J dropped 0 bases, with 16 bases sitting between them. The CDR3 sequence: CSARAAERGSSYNSPLHF. The CDR3 nucleotides read TGCAGTGCTAGAGCGGCTGAGAGGGGGAGCTCCTATAATTCACCCCTCCACTTT.

The V gene is TRBV15, the J gene TRBJ2-5, with D tentatively TRBD1 (7 bases). This CDR3 contains 17 residues. V was cut by 0 bases and J by 5 bases, with 19 bases left in between. CDR1 is LNHNV and CDR2 is YYDKDF in the germline V gene (reference sequence). As DNA, the CDR3 is TGTGCCACCAGCAGAGAGAGGAGGGGGCCTATGCAGGAGACCCAGTACTTC. It is translated as CATSRERRGPMQETQYF.

V and J are TRBV5-5 and TRBJ2-7; the match to TRBD1 covers 10 bases. The J segment lost 5 bases and the V segment lost 4 bases, leaving 6 bases of the junction unmatched. The CDR3 has 14 amino acids. CDR1 is SGHKS, CDR2 YYEKEE, per germline (reference sequence). CDR3 bases: TGTGCCAGCAGCGGGCCGACAGGGGGCCACGAGCAGTACTTC. Translated: CASSGPTGGHEQYF. Full variable domain (remainder filled in from reference TRBV5-5 and TRBJ2-7): DAGVTQSPTHLIKTRGQQVTLRCSPISGHKSVSWYQQVLGQGPQFIFQYYEKEERGRGNFPDRFSARQFPNYSSELNVNALLLGDSALYLCASSGPTGGHEQYFGPGTRLTVT.

The chain carries TRBV12-3 or TRBV12-4 and TRBJ1-5, with D possibly being TRBD1 (5 bases). This CDR3 spans 15 amino acids. The V gene lost 4 bases and the J gene lost 7 bases, with 17 bases spanning the gap. The CDR3: CASSSTGGGGQPQHF. CDR3 nucleotide sequence: TGTGCCAGCAGTTCGACCGGGGGTGGAGGGCAGCCCCAGCATTTT.

This chain links TRBV19 with TRBJ2-3; 9 bases agree with TRBD1. V lost 4 bases and J lost 6; bases outside the gene matches: 5. The CDR3 consists of 14 residues. Germline CDR1 and CDR2: LNHDA and SQIVND (reference sequence). The CDR3 loop is CASSTRTGADTQYF. CDR3 DNA: TGTGCCAGTAGTACCCGGACAGGGGCGGATACGCAGTATTTT.

This chain links TRBV6-5 with TRBJ1-1; 7 bases fit TRBD1. Germline lookup yields CDR1 MNHEY and CDR2 SVGAGI. J was trimmed by 6 bases and V by 0 bases; bases with no gene match: 1. The CDR3 is made up of 13 amino acids. CDR3 residues: CASSYSGGPEAFF. CDR3 coding DNA: TGTGCCAGCAGTTACTCAGGGGGCCCTGAAGCTTTCTTT.

CDR3: CASSQIGQDTQYF. DNA for the CDR3: TGCGCCAGCAGCCAGATAGGACAGGATACGCAGTATTTT. This chain links TRBV4-1 with TRBJ2-3, with D perhaps TRBD1 (6 bases). The V end was cut by 3 bases, the J end by 6 bases, with 10 bases between. CDR3 length: 13 amino acids. Germline lookup yields CDR1 MGHRA and CDR2 YSYEKL.

The chain employs TRBV14 and TRBJ1-5; D not certain. Trimming took 4 bases from V and 5 from J, leaving 9 bases between them. Germline V gene sequence: CDR1 SGHDN, CDR2 FVKESK. CDR3 length equals 13 residues. CDR3 sequence: CASSPERDQPQHF. CDR3 bases: TGTGCCAGCAGCCCCGAGAGGGATCAGCCCCAGCATTTT. Based on the CDR3 plus reference TRBV14 and TRBJ1-5, the full variable domain is EAGVTQFPSHSVIEKGQTVTLRCDPISGHDNLYWYRRVMGKEIKFLLHFVKESKQDESGMPNNRFLAERTGGTYSTLKVQPAELEDSGVYFCASSPERDQPQHFGDGTRLSIL.

The chain carries TRBV11-2 and TRBJ1-1; D is ambiguous. Deletions cut 4 bases from V and 1 base from J, with 13 bases between. CDR3 size: 15 residues. CDR1 is SGHAT and CDR2 is FQNNGV in the germline V gene. The CDR3 DNA follows: TGTGCCAGCAGCTCGATGGGGAGAAGGAACACTGAAGCTTTCTTT. Translation gives CASSSMGRRNTEAFF.

The gene calls are TRBV27 and TRBJ1-2; D gene uncertain. This CDR3 is built from 14 residues. Trimming pared 2 bases from V and 7 bases from J, leaving 14 bases between. Germline V gene data show CDR1 as MNHEY and CDR2 as SMNVEV (reference sequence). The CDR3 spells CASSLAKEGFGYTF. The CDR3 region has the DNA TGTGCCAGCAGTTTAGCCAAAGAAGGGTTTGGCTACACCTTC.

This clonotype came up a few times. The rearrangement joins TRBV7-2 to TRBJ2-5, with a possible D match to TRBD1 (6 bases). V was clipped by 4 bases and J by 1 base, with 7 bases between them. CDR1 is SGHTA, CDR2 FQGNSA, per germline. This CDR3 region has 13 residues. The CDR3: CASSYRVQETQYF. As DNA, the CDR3 is TGTGCCAGCAGCTACAGGGTCCAAGAGACCCAGTACTTC.

The gene calls are TRBV4-2 and TRBJ2-2; TRBD1 agrees at 7 bases. The CDR3 is 15 amino acids. The V gene's germline CDR1 is LGHNA and CDR2 YNFKEQ. The J segment lost 3 bases and the V segment lost 3 bases, leaving 4 bases of the junction unmatched. CDR3: CASSQGDRDTGELFF. The CDR3 nucleotides read TGTGCCAGCAGCCAGGGAGACAGGGACACCGGGGAGCTGTTTTTT.